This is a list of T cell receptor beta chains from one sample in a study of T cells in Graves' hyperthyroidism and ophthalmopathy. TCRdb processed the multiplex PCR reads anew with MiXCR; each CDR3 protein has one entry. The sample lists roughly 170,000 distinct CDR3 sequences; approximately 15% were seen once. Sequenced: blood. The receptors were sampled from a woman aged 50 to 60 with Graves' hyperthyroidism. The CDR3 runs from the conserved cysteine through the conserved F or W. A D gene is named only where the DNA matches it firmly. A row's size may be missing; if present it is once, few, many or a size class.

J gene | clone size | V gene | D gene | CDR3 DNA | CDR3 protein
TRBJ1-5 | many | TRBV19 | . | TGTGCCAGTAGTCTCCGCGGACGCGATCAGCCCCAGCATTTT | CASSLRGRDQPQHF
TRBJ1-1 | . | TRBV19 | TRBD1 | TGTGCCAGTAGAGCCCGGGACAGGGGCATCATGAACACTGAAGCTTTCTTT | CASRARDRGIMNTEAFF
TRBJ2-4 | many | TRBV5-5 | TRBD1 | TGTGCCAGCAGCCGACTTCAGGGGGCTACAGCCAAAAACATTCAGTACTTC | CASSRLQGATAKNIQYF
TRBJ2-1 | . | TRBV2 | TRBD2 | TGTGCCAGCAGCCTCCGGGTATGGGGGGGGAATGAGCAGTTCTTC | CASSLRVWGGNEQFF
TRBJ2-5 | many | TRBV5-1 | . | TGCGCCAGCAGCTTGGGGGCAAGATCTCGAGAGACCCAGTACTTC | CASSLGARSRETQYF
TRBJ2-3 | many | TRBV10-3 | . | TGTGCCATCAGTTCCACTAGCACAGATACGCAGTATTTT | CAISSTSTDTQYF
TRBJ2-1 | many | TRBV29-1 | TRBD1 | TGCAGCGTTGAAGATCGTCGGACAGGGTTCTACAATGAGCAGTTCTTC | CSVEDRRTGFYNEQFF
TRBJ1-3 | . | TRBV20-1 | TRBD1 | TGCAGTGCTCGTAATACAGGGGGCGCTTCTGGAAACACCATATATTTT | CSARNTGGASGNTIYF
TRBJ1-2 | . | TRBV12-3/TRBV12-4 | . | TGTGCCAGCCGAAGGTTAAGGTGGGGACACCATTATGGCTACACCTTC | CASRRLRWGHHYGYTF
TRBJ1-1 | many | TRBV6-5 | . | TGTGCCAGCAGTTACGGGATCGGGGGGGCGCGGACTGAAGCTTTCTTT | CASSYGIGGARTEAFF
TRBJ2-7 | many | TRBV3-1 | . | TGTGCCAGCAGCCAAGATATTCGACTACCGGAGCAGTACTTC | CASSQDIRLPEQYF
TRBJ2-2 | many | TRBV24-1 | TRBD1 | TGTGCCACCAGTGATCCGGGACAGGGGTTCGGGGAGCTGTTTTTT | CATSDPGQGFGELFF
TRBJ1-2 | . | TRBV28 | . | TGTGCCAGCAGTTTAATAACAGTTAACTATGGCTACACCTTC | CASSLITVNYGYTF
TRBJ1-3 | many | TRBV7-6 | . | TGTGCCAGCAGCTTAGGGGGATCTGGAAACACCATATATTTT | CASSLGGSGNTIYF
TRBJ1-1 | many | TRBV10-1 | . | TGCGCCAGCAGAGGAGGTGGCACTGAAGCTTTCTTT | CASRGGGTEAFF
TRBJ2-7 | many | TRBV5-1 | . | TGCGCCAGCAGCTTAAGAGGGGCTGACTACGAGCAGTACTTC | CASSLRGADYEQYF
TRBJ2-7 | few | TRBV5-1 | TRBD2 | TGCGCCAGCAGCACTCAAACGCTCGGGGGGGCAGGCGAGCAGTACTTC | CASSTQTLGGAGEQYF
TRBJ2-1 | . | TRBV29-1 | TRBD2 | TGCAGCGCGGGTGGCGGGAGTAATGAGCAGTTCTTC | CSAGGGSNEQFF
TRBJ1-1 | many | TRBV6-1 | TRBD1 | TGTGCCAGCAGTGACCGGGACAGCTCCACTGAAGCTTTCTTT | CASSDRDSSTEAFF
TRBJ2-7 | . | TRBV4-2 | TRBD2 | TGTGCCAGCAGGCCAGCCGTTTCAAGCGGGGGTCGCTACGAGCAGTACTTC | CASRPAVSSGGRYEQYF
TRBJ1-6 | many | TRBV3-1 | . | TGTGCCAGCAGCCAAGGAGTCCTCAGGACTAATTCACCCCTCCACTTT | CASSQGVLRTNSPLHF
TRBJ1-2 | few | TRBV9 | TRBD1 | TGTGCCAGCAGCGCAGGGGGGGCGGGCGGCTACACCTTC | CASSAGGAGGYTF
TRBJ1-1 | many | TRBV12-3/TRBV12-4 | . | TGTGCCAGCAGCGCCCCCAGGGAGCTTAACACTGAAGCTTTCTTT | CASSAPRELNTEAFF
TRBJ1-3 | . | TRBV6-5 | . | TGTGCCAGCAGTTACTCCAGGGATGGAAACACCATATATTTT | CASSYSRDGNTIYF
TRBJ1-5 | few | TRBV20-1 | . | TGCAGTGCTTCTACGGAAAAGATAGGAGGTTCTAGCAATCAGCCCCAGCATTTT | CSASTEKIGGSSNQPQHF
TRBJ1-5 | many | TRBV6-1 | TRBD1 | TGTGCCAGCAGTTCAGGACAGGGAAGCAATCAGCCCCAGCATTTT | CASSSGQGSNQPQHF
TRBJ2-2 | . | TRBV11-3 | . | TGTGCCAGCAGCCAAACATACGCATCCCTTCGGGGGGAGCTGTTTTTT | CASSQTYASLRGELFF
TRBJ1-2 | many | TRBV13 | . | TGTGCCAGCAGCCCGCCCGGGGACCGTAGGGGGGGCTACACCTTC | CASSPPGDRRGGYTF
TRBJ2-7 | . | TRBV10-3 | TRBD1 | TGTGCCATCAGTAAAGGACAGGGACTCTCCTACGAGCAGTACTTC | CAISKGQGLSYEQYF
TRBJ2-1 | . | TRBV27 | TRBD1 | TGTGCCAGCACCCAGACAGGGGCCCTGAACCTCTACAATGAGCAGTTCTTC | CASTQTGALNLYNEQFF
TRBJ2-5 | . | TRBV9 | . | TGTGCCAGCAGCGTAGAAAGGGGAGAGACCCAGTACTTC | CASSVERGETQYF
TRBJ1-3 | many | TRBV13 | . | TGTGCCAGCAGCTTAAAGCCGGGGAACACCATATATTTT | CASSLKPGNTIYF
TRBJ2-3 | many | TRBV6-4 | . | TGTGCCAGCAGTGACTCAGGGGCCGAAGATACGCAGTATTTT | CASSDSGAEDTQYF
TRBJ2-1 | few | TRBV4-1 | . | TGCGCCAGCAGCCAAGATAGGGGACTTCAGTTCTTC | CASSQDRGLQFF
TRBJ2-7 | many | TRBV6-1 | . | TGTGCCAGCAGTCCCGGATCCCCTGTCCGGTCCTACGAGCAGTACTTC | CASSPGSPVRSYEQYF
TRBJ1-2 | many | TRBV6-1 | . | TGTGCCAGCAGTGAAGCTGTCAGGGCGTCCTTTAACTATGGCTACACCTTC | CASSEAVRASFNYGYTF
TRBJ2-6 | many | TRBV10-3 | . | TGTGCCATCCGCCGGACAGTTATTGCCTCTGGGGCCAACGTCCTGACTTTC | CAIRRTVIASGANVLTF
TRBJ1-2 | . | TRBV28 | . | TGTGCCAGCAGTTTAAAGGTTAACTATGGCTACACCTTC | CASSLKVNYGYTF
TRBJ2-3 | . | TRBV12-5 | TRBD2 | TGTGCTAGTGGTTTGGTACTCAGCGGGAACACAGATACGCAGTATTTT | CASGLVLSGNTDTQYF
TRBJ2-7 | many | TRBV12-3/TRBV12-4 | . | TGTGCCAGCAGGGGGGACCTCCGGGTCGAGCAGTACTTC | CASRGDLRVEQYF
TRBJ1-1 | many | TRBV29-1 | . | TGCAGCGTTGACTTCTCCGGGACGCCAGGCACTGAAGCTTTCTTT | CSVDFSGTPGTEAFF
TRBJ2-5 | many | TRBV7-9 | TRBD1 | TGTGCCACCAGGAACAGGGGGTCTCAGGCAGACAGGGCTTGGGAAGAGACCCAGTACTTC | CATRNRGSQADRAWEETQYF
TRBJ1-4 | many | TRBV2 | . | TGTGCCAGCAGTGTAACAGGTGCAACTAATGAAAAACTGTTTTTT | CASSVTGATNEKLFF
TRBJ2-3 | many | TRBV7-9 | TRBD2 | TGTGCCAGCAGCGAGCCGGGACTAGCGGGGGGGAGCACAGATACGCAGTATTTT | CASSEPGLAGGSTDTQYF
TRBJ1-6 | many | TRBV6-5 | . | TGTGCCAGCAGTTACGGGACGGTGCCGGGTAATTCACCCCTCCACTTT | CASSYGTVPGNSPLHF
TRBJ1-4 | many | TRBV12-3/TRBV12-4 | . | TGTGCCAGCAGTTTAAACGACGGCGAAAAACTGTTTTTT | CASSLNDGEKLFF
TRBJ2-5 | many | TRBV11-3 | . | TGTGCCAGCAGCTTAGATCGCGGAGAGACCCAGTACTTC | CASSLDRGETQYF
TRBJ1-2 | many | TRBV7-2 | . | TGTGCCAGCAGCTCCCGCCTTACAGGGTTCGGTGTAAGCTACATCTTC | CASSSRLTGFGVSYIF
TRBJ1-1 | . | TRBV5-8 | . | TGTGCCAGCAGCTTATTTTGGACGGAGAACACTGAAGCTTTCTTT | CASSLFWTENTEAFF
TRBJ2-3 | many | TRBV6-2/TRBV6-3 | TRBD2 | TGTGCCAGCAGTTACTCGAGTCTGGCGGGGGGGCCTCTCACAGATACGCAGTATTTT | CASSYSSLAGGPLTDTQYF
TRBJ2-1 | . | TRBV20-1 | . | TGCAGTGCTAGAAACTTACGGCTCAACCTTTACAATGAGCAGTTCTTC | CSARNLRLNLYNEQFF
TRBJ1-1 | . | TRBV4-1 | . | TGCGCCAGCAGCCAAGACAAGAACACTGAAGCTTTCTTT | CASSQDKNTEAFF
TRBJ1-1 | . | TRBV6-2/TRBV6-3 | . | TGTGCCAGCAGTTACTCGACGGAGGCGGGAAACACTGAAGCTTTCTTT | CASSYSTEAGNTEAFF
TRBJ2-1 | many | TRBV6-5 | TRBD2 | TGTGCCAGCAGTTACAATTTGGGACTAGCGGAGGAGCAGTTCTTC | CASSYNLGLAEEQFF
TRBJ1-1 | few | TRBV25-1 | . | TGTGCCAGCAGACTACAGGGTCCTAACACTGAAGCTTTCTTT | CASRLQGPNTEAFF